Presented here are 25 T cell receptor beta chains from one specimen sequenced in a study of T cells in localized non-small cell lung cancer. Repertoires were generated with immunoSEQ multiplex PCR, while TCRdb's copy carries only in-frame clones and drops some. Seen here are just under 35,000 clones, approximately 90% observed once, and the top ten hold approximately 12%. Specimen: peripheral blood mononuclear cells, collected before any cancer treatment. These receptors were collected from a female donor older than 55 with stage II lung adenocarcinoma.

The chain recombines TRBV2 with TRBJ1-2, with no clear D. Trimming removed 6 bases from V and 1 base from J, with 12 bases in between. This CDR3 region has 14 residues. CDR1 and CDR2 (germline): SNHLY, FYNNEI. The CDR3 nucleotides read TGTGCCAGCAGGCCCGGAGGAAGTAACTATGGCTACACCTTC. Translation: CASRPGGSNYGYTF.

V gene TRBV5-8 combines with J gene TRBJ2-7, with TRBD1 matching over 7 bases. V was clipped by 4 bases and J by 3 bases; unmatched bases: 7. Germline assignment: CDR1 SGHTS and CDR2 YDEGEE. CDR3 length: 14 residues. This CDR3 is CASSAAGGVYEQYF. For the CDR3, the DNA is TGTGCCAGCAGCGCCGCAGGGGGTGTCTACGAGCAGTACTTC.

The rearrangement joins TRBV7-9 to TRBJ2-3; TRBD2 matches 12 bases. This CDR3 contains 16 residues. Germline V gene lookup returns CDR1 SEHNR and CDR2 FQNEAQ (reference sequence). Losses at the gene ends were 5 bases for V and 1 base for J; bases not matched to a gene: 4. This CDR3 reads CASSPRTSGGTDTQYF. CDR3 nucleotides: TGTGCCAGCAGCCCGAGGACTAGCGGGGGCACAGATACGCAGTATTTT.

The genes are TRBV7-2 and TRBJ2-4; 9 positions agree with TRBD2. This CDR3 spans 20 amino acids. J lost 0 bases, V lost 0 bases, and 12 bases had no gene match. Germline loops: CDR1 SGHTA, CDR2 FQGNSA. CDR3 region: CASSLAGTSLKSLAKNIQYF. CDR3 coding DNA: TGTGCCAGCAGCTTAGCCGGGACTAGCCTTAAGTCCCTAGCCAAAAACATTCAGTACTTC.

This chain uses TRBV5-1 with TRBJ1-2; the D gene is possibly TRBD1 (6 bases). The CDR3 is 14 amino acids. Germline V gene data show CDR1 as SGHRS and CDR2 as YFSETQ. V dropped 4 bases and J dropped 5 bases, with 15 bases sitting between them. The CDR3 spells CASSGDTEGYGYTF. The DNA of the CDR3 is TGCGCCAGCAGCGGGGACACGGAGGGGTATGGCTACACCTTC.

V usage is TRBV11-3 and J usage is TRBJ2-1; TRBD2 agrees at 9 bases. Germline CDR1 and CDR2: SGHNT and YENEEA. The CDR3 runs 13 residues. The junction had 0 bases not matched to a gene; V was cut back by 9 bases and J by 0 bases. The CDR3 DNA sequence: TGTGCCAGTAGCGGGAGCTCCTACAATGAGCAGTTCTTC. It specifies CASSGSSYNEQFF.

This chain links TRBV9 with TRBJ2-7; no clear D gene. CDR1 and CDR2 from the germline V gene are SGDLS and YYNGEE. The CDR3 runs to 13 residues. V lost 0 bases and J 6 bases, leaving 10 bases between the germline ends. The CDR3 region has the DNA TGTGCCAGCAGCGTAGGGCAGTACAGCGAGCAGTACTTC. It is translated as CASSVGQYSEQYF. The whole variable domain, filled in from reference TRBV9 and TRBJ2-7, reads DSGVTQTPKHLITATGQRVTLRCSPRSGDLSVYWYQQSLDQGLQFLIQYYNGEERAKGNILERFSAQQFPDLHSELNLSSLELGDSALYFCASSVGQYSEQYFGPGTRLTVT.

V usage is TRBV2 and J usage is TRBJ2-5; 8 positions match TRBD1. CDR3 length equals 15 residues. CDR1 SNHLY and CDR2 FYNNEI come from the germline V gene. V lost 6 bases, J lost 4 bases, and 10 bases stayed unmatched. In nucleotides, the CDR3 is TGTGCCAGCAGCGATAACAGGGGGACGGGAGAGACCCAGTACTTC. Protein sequence: CASSDNRGTGETQYF. Drawing the rest from reference TRBV2 and TRBJ2-5, the complete variable domain is EPEVTQTPSHQVTQMGQEVILRCVPISNHLYFYWYRQILGQKVEFLVSFYNNEISEKSEIFDDQFSVERPDGSNFTLKIRSTKLEDSAMYFCASSDNRGTGETQYFGPGTRLLVL.

The chain employs TRBV27 and TRBJ2-1, with 11 bases matching TRBD2. The CDR3 covers 17 residues. Germline values: CDR1 MNHEY, CDR2 SMNVEV (reference sequence). J was trimmed by 4 bases and V by 4 bases; bases with no gene match: 9. The CDR3 DNA reads as TGTGCCAGCAGTTCGTTAGCGGGAGGGCCGCAATACAATGAGCAGTTCTTC. Amino acid sequence: CASSSLAGGPQYNEQFF.

The rearrangement joins TRBV2 to TRBJ1-1; TRBD1 might be the D (6 bases). The CDR3 is 12 residues long. In germline, CDR1 is SNHLY, CDR2 FYNNEI. The V and J ends lost 10 bases and 5 bases respectively, with 14 bases between them. CDR3: CAIPGQLTEAFF. Here the CDR3 DNA reads TGTGCCATTCCGGGACAACTTACTGAAGCTTTCTTT.

The chain joins TRBV7-2 to TRBJ1-5; a weak D match, TRBD1 (5 bases). This CDR3 is 13 amino acids long. V lost 5 bases to trimming and J lost 6 bases, with 11 bases between them. Per germline, CDR1 SGHTA and CDR2 FQGNSA. The CDR3 spells CASSPAGGQPQHF. Here the CDR3 DNA reads TGTGCCAGCAGCCCCGCGGGGGGTCAGCCCCAGCATTTT.

The chain recombines TRBV5-1 with TRBJ2-5; 7 positions match TRBD2. The CDR3 totals 14 residues. V dropped 2 bases and J dropped 11; count of bases not matched to a gene: 12. Germline V gives CDR1 SGHRS, CDR2 YFSETQ. CDR3 region: CASSFRDYMREQYF. CDR3 nucleotide sequence: TGCGCCAGCAGCTTCCGGGACTATATGAGGGAGCAGTACTTC.

J is TRBJ1-2 and V is TRBV18; no clear D. CDR3 length equals 12 residues. CDR1 KGHSH and CDR2 LQKENI come from the germline V gene. V was shortened by 6 bases and J by 4 bases, with 9 bases between the two germline ends. CDR3 sequence (DNA): TGTGCCAGCTCCTTGCCCAGCTATGGCTACACCTTC. The encoded protein is CASSLPSYGYTF.

The chain is built from TRBV28 and TRBJ1-5; D uncertain. CDR3 size: 13 residues. The germline V gene encodes CDR1 MDHEN and CDR2 SYDVKM. V dropped 7 bases and J dropped 5 bases, with 12 bases sitting between them. CDR3 DNA sequence: TGTGCCAGCACCTGGGCGACATATCAGCCCCAGCATTTT. Translated: CASTWATYQPQHF.

This chain connects TRBV27 to TRBJ2-3; D is uncertain. Per the germline V gene, CDR1 is MNHEY and CDR2 is SMNVEV (reference sequence). V gave up 4 bases and J gave up 4 bases, with 18 bases separating them. The CDR3 length is 16 residues. CDR3 in DNA: TGTGCCAGCAGTTCCCTGACCGGTGTCGGTGCAGATACGCAGTATTTT. Its protein product is CASSSLTGVGADTQYF.

Regarding this clone: An end of the junction differs from the germline gene, which may be a read error. As DNA, the CDR3 is TGTGCCACCAGCAGAGATAGGTTCTTGGGGACTTCGCTCTTC. Translation: CATSRDRFLGTSLF. The chain carries TRBV15 and TRBJ2-1; tentatively, D is TRBD2 (6 bases). The CDR3 covers 14 residues. Per the germline V gene, CDR1 is LNHNV and CDR2 is YYDKDF (reference sequence).

J is TRBJ1-2 and V is TRBV6-5; 7 bases agree with TRBD1. The CDR3 contains 14 residues. The V and J ends lost 0 bases and 2 bases, in that order; junction bases with no gene match: 0. CDR1 is MNHEY and CDR2 is SVGAGI in the germline V gene. The CDR3 bases are TGTGCCAGCAGTTACTCGACAGGGAACTATGGCTACACCTTC. Residues: CASSYSTGNYGYTF.

The chain has TRBV29-1 and TRBJ2-7, with 13 bases that match TRBD2. Germline V gene sequence: CDR1 SQVTM, CDR2 ANQGSEA. Losses at the gene ends were 6 bases for V and 7 bases for J; bases not matched to a gene: 6. This CDR3 has 13 residues. CDR3 residues: CSVGTSGMREQYF. The DNA for the CDR3 is TGCAGCGTGGGGACTAGCGGGATGCGGGAGCAGTACTTC.

V gene TRBV14 combines with J gene TRBJ1-4, with D uncertain. Germline CDR1 reads SGHDN; CDR2 reads FVKESK. The CDR3 has 11 amino acids. Between the trimmed V and J ends, which lost 5 bases and 5 bases, there was a span of 3 bases. CDR3: CASSANEKLFF. DNA of the CDR3: TGTGCCAGCAGCGCGAATGAAAAACTGTTTTTT.

The chain combines TRBV18 with TRBJ2-1; weak D call: TRBD2 (6 bases). V was pared by 3 bases and J by 5 bases, with 11 bases between. Germline CDR1 KGHSH, CDR2 LQKENI. The CDR3 runs to 14 residues. The CDR3 coding sequence is TGTGCCAGCTCACCCCCCGGGAGCCACAATGAGCAGTTCTTC. This translates into CASSPPGSHNEQFF.

The chain joins TRBV27 to TRBJ2-7; 8 nucleotides line up with TRBD1. The germline gives CDR1 MNHEY, CDR2 SMNVEV (reference sequence). The trim removed 3 bases at V and 0 bases at J, leaving 4 bases unmatched. The CDR3 sequence is 15 residues long. This CDR3 reads CASSFWDRSSYEQYF. In nucleotides, the CDR3 is TGTGCCAGCAGTTTTTGGGACAGGAGCTCCTACGAGCAGTACTTC.

The gene calls are TRBV5-1 and TRBJ1-1; 8 bases align to TRBD1. Germline trimming cut 8 bases from V and 1 base from J; bases unmatched to any gene: 7. CDR1 and CDR2 (germline): SGHRS, YFSETQ. The CDR3 spans 14 residues. CDR3 bases: TGCGCCAGTCGAAGACAGGGGACGAACACTGAAGCTTTCTTT. As protein: CASRRQGTNTEAFF.

This clone was observed a single time. The chain recombines TRBV7-3 with TRBJ2-3; the D is unclear. The germline V gene encodes CDR1 SGHTA and CDR2 FQGTGA. The length of the CDR3 is 14 residues. Trimming stripped 3 bases from V and 0 bases from J, with 7 bases between. The chain's CDR3 is CASSLTHSTDTQYF. In DNA, the CDR3 is TGTGCCAGCAGCTTGACGCACAGCACAGATACGCAGTATTTT. The complete variable domain, with remaining parts taken from reference TRBV7-3 and TRBJ2-3, reads GAGVSQTPSNKVTEKGKYVELRCDPISGHTALYWYRQSLGQGPEFLIYFQGTGAADDSGLPNDRFFAVRPEGSVSTLKIQRTERGDSAVYLCASSLTHSTDTQYFGPGTRLTVL.

V gene TRBV18 combines with J gene TRBJ1-5; possible D gene TRBD1, 6 bases. V lost 5 bases, J lost 4 bases, and 12 bases lay in between. The germline gives CDR1 KGHSH, CDR2 LQKENI. The CDR3 runs to 14 residues. The CDR3 nucleotides read TGTGCCAGCTCAAGAGGGGGGGTTAATCAGCCCCAGCATTTT. This gives the protein CASSRGGVNQPQHF.

This clone was picked up one time. The J gene is TRBJ1-2, the V gene TRBV6-5, with a weak D call TRBD1 (5 bases). Trimming stripped 4 bases from V and 1 base from J, with 10 bases between. CDR1 is MNHEY, CDR2 SVGAGI, per germline. The CDR3 spans 14 residues. The CDR3 sequence: CASSSNRINYGYTF. CDR3 bases: TGTGCCAGCAGTTCAAACAGGATTAACTATGGCTACACCTTC.